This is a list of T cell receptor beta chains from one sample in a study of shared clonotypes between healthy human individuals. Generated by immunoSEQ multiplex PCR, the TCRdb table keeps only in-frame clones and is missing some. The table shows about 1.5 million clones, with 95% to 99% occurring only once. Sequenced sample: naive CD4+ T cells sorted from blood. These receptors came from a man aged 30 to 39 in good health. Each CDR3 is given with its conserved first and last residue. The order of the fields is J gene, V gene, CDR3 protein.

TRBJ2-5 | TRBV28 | CARRRTSGFQETQYF
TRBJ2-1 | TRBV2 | CASSEGGQVVGFF
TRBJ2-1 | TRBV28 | CASSSRTSDYNEQFF
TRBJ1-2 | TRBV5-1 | CASSTRTGINYGYTF
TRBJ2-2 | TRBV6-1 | CASRMGGNTGELFF
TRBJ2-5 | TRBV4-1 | CASSQVEVVETQYF
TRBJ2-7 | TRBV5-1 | CASSLAGVGYEQYF
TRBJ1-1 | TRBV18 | CASSPLTGRDTEAFF
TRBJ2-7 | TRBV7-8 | CASLSLLENSYEQYF
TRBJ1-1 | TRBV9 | CASSVGGRNTEAFF
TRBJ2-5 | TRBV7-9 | CASSPRGDTSFGETQYF
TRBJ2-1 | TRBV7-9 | CASSLVGTSNEQFF
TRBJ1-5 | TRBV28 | CASTLEDQPQHF
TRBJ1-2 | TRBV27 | CASSSHSLASGYTF
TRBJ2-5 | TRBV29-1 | CSVLIGTGRKETQYF
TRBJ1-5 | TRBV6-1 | CASNGRVDQPQHF
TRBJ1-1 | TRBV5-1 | CASSLNMGDTEAFF
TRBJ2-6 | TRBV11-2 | CASSLGGQGFSGANVLTF
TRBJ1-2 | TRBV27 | CASSTWTGSNYGYTF
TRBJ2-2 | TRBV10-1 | CASSVGGQGRSGELFF
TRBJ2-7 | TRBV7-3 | CASSQNAPSYEQYF
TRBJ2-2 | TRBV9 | CASSPRQESNTGELFF
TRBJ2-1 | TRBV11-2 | CASSLVLTSGGYNEQFF
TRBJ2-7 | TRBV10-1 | CASSETGIEQYF
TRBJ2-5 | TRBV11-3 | CASSLSIGETQYF
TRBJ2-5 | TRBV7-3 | CASSLTLQETQYF
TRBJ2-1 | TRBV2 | CASSELVAGPFNEQFF
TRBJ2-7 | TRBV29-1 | CSVEMKQGAEQYF
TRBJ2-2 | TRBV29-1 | CSGRASAHTGELFF
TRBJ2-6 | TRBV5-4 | CASSLGGSEANVLTF
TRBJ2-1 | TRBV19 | CASSVEQGGDEQFF
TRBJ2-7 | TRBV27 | CASSYRVPYEQYF
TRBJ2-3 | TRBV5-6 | CASSFQDRGRPDTQYF
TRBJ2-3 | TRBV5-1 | CASSLENGSGDTQYF
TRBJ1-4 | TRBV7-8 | CASSLRDRVGTNEKLFF
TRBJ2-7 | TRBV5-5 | CASSFRPTGEQYF
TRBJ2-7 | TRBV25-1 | CATTSQLYEQYF
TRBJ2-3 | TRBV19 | CASSIQLAGADTQYF
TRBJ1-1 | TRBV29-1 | CSVDGGPVVEAFF
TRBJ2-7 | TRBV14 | CASSQVMGHEQYF
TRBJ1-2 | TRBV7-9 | CASSLSVTGGHGYTF
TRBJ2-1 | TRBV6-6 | CASSYSTGLEQFF
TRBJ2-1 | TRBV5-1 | CASSLDETSFREQFF
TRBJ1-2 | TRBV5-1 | CASSLTDSNYGYTF
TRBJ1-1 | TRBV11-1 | CASSLKGTEAFF
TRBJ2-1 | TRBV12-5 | CASGLADRSYNEQFF
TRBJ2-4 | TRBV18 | CASSPSASNKNIQYF